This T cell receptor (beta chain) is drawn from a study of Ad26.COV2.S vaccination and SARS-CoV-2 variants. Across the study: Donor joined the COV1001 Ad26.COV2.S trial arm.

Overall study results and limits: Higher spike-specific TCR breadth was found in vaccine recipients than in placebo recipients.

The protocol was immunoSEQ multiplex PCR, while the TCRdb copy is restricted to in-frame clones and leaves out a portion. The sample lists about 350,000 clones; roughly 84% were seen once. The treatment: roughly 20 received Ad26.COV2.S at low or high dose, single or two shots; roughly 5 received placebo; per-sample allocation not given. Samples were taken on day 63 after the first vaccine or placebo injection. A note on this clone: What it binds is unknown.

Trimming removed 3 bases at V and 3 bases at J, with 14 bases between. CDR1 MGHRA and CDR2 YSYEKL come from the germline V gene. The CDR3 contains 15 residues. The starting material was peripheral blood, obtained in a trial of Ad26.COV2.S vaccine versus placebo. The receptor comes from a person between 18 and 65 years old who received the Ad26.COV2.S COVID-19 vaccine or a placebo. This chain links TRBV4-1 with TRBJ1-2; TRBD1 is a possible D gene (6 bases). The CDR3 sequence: CASSHDLGAHYGYTF. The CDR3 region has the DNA TGCGCCAGCAGCCATGACTTGGGGGCCCACTATGGCTACACCTTC.